The 27 T cell receptor beta chains listed next were all sequenced from one sample in a study of T-cell reconstitution after alpha-beta-depleted transplantation in children. Preparation of the TCRbeta library was carried out with unique molecular identifiers. TCRdb reprocessed the PCR reads with MiXCR, giving one entry per CDR3 protein. The profile shows about 610,000 distinct CDR3 sequences, about 10% of them singletons. The sequenced sample was PBMCs from the stem cell graft donor, obtained from the stem cell graft. These TCRs come from a human donor who donated a stem cell graft to a child with acute myeloid leukemia.

The J gene is TRBJ1-5, the V gene TRBV2, with 8 bases lining up with TRBD1. The trim removed 6 bases at V and 5 bases at J, leaving 3 bases unmatched. The CDR3 consists of 13 residues. Looked up from germline, CDR1 is SNHLY and CDR2 is FYNNEI. Here the CDR3 DNA reads TGTGCCAGCAGGGAGGACAGGGATCAGCCCCAGCATTTT. Translation: CASREDRDQPQHF.

In this sample, this clonotype turned up many times. This sequence joins TRBV7-8 and TRBJ1-2, with D possibly matching TRBD1 (5 bases). V shed 1 base and J shed 6 bases, with 6 bases lying between them. Germline V lookup: CDR1 SGHVS, CDR2 FQNEAQ. This CDR3 contains 12 residues. The CDR3 bases are TGTGCCAGCAGCTTAGGGGGACATGGCTACACCTTC. As protein: CASSLGGHGYTF.

In DNA, the CDR3 is TGTGCCACAAAAAACGGGGGGAACAATGAGCAGTTCTTC. Protein: CATKNGGNNEQFF. This rearrangement joins TRBV6-2 or TRBV6-3 to TRBJ2-1; 7 positions agree with TRBD2. J gave up 5 bases and V 10 bases, and 8 bases lay outside the gene matches. Germline CDR1 and CDR2: MNHEY and SVGEGT. This CDR3 contains 13 residues.

The chain carries TRBV10-3 and TRBJ1-6, with D tentatively TRBD1 (5 bases). This CDR3 is built from 16 residues. Trimming shortened V by 2 bases and J by 6 bases, and 14 bases separated the two germline ends. Per germline, CDR1 ENHRY and CDR2 SYGVKD. The CDR3 nucleotides are TGTGCCATCAGTGAGCCCGGGGCGTTCGGTAATTCACCCCTCCACTTT. The encoded protein is CAISEPGAFGNSPLHF.

This clonotype was recorded at least ten times. CDR3 residues: CASSLAVLDEQFF. Here the CDR3 DNA reads TGTGCCAGCAGCTTAGCTGTCTTGGATGAGCAGTTCTTC. The chain is built from TRBV7-9 and TRBJ2-1; no reliable D call. The germline V gene encodes CDR1 SEHNR and CDR2 FQNEAQ (reference sequence). Deletions cut 0 bases from V and 8 bases from J, with 8 bases between. CDR3 length: 13 amino acids.

The V and J genes are TRBV2 and TRBJ1-6; D is unresolved. Germline CDR1 reads SNHLY; CDR2 reads FYNNEI. The CDR3 totals 15 residues. Deletions cut 6 bases from V and 9 bases from J, with 18 bases between. The CDR3, as DNA: TGTGCCAGCAGGAGAGTGGATTCTCCTATTTCACCCCTCCACTTT. It codes for CASRRVDSPISPLHF.

This clonotype was seen a handful of times. The J gene is TRBJ1-4, the V gene TRBV28; D might be TRBD1 (6 bases). The CDR3 has 17 residues. Trimming pared 8 bases from V and 5 bases from J, leaving 24 bases between. Germline V gene sequence: CDR1 MDHEN, CDR2 SYDVKM. The DNA of the CDR3 is TGTGCCAGCCACCTGCGGGGGGCTCGTTGGACGAATGAAAAACTGTTTTTT. Translation: CASHLRGARWTNEKLFF.

V usage is TRBV29-1 and J usage is TRBJ2-5; the D is unclear. V lost 3 bases and J 5 bases, leaving 13 bases between the germline ends. There are 13 residues in the CDR3. Germline V gives CDR1 SQVTM, CDR2 ANQGSEA. CDR3 residues: CSVDYGAMETQYF. CDR3 coding DNA: TGCAGCGTTGATTATGGCGCGATGGAGACCCAGTACTTC.

In its sample, this clonotype was seen a few times. The chain is built from TRBV20-1 and TRBJ2-1; possibly TRBD2 for D (5 bases). The CDR3 spans 15 residues. The germline V gene encodes CDR1 DFQATT and CDR2 SNEGSKA (reference sequence). Deletions cut 2 bases from V and 7 bases from J, with 18 bases between. The CDR3 sequence: CSARSGTRLMNEQFF. The DNA of the CDR3 is TGCAGTGCTAGATCGGGAACTAGACTTATGAATGAGCAGTTCTTC.

This clonotype was seen a handful of times. V gene TRBV10-3 combines with J gene TRBJ2-1, with 9 bases that match TRBD2. The CDR3 is made up of 14 amino acids. CDR1 ENHRY and CDR2 SYGVKD come from the germline V gene. Losses at the gene ends were 8 bases for V and 10 bases for J; bases not matched to a gene: 12. In nucleotides, the CDR3 is TGTGCCATCGGGGCTAGCGGGATTCCCGGCGAGCAGTTCTTC. Translating gives CAIGASGIPGEQFF.

This clonotype was counted many times. The J gene is TRBJ2-3, the V gene TRBV7-2, with TRBD2 as a possible D gene (6 bases). V lost 6 bases and J lost 4, with 20 bases in between. The CDR3 sequence is 16 residues long. In germline, CDR1 is SGHTA, CDR2 FQGNSA. CDR3 sequence: CASRDYPFLIADTQYF. Written as DNA, the CDR3 is TGTGCCAGCAGGGACTACCCATTCTTAATCGCAGATACGCAGTATTTT.

This clonotype has a single count. The chain links TRBV20-1 to TRBJ2-1; 8 bases match TRBD1. The CDR3 contains 13 residues. Looked up from germline, CDR1 is DFQATT and CDR2 is SNEGSKA (reference sequence). The chain's CDR3 is CSEGQVTTGEQFF. CDR3 nucleotides: TGCAGCGAGGGACAGGTCACCACCGGTGAGCAGTTCTTC.

This clonotype was counted between two and nine times. The chain has TRBV20-1 and TRBJ2-7; a weak D match, TRBD2 (6 bases). CDR1 is DFQATT and CDR2 is SNEGSKA in the germline V gene (reference sequence). Deletions cut 6 bases from V and 0 bases from J, with 15 bases between. The CDR3 is made up of 14 amino acids. CDR3 residues: CSAWGGTDSYEQYF. CDR3 nucleotides: TGCAGTGCCTGGGGAGGCACTGACTCCTACGAGCAGTACTTC.

The sample holds many counts of this clonotype. The V call is TRBV20-1, the J call TRBJ2-1; 8 bases match TRBD2. The V segment lost 2 bases and the J segment 3 bases; nucleotides outside the gene matches: 3. This CDR3 contains 14 residues. Per germline, CDR1 DFQATT and CDR2 SNEGSKA (reference sequence). The chain's CDR3 is CSARTSGHYNEQFF. The CDR3 region has the DNA TGCAGTGCTAGAACTAGCGGCCACTACAATGAGCAGTTCTTC.

This clonotype was counted only a few times. This sequence joins TRBV18 and TRBJ2-1, with 9 bases lining up with TRBD2. The length of the CDR3 is 16 residues. Germline CDR1 and CDR2: KGHSH and LQKENI. The junction had 5 bases not matched to a gene; V was cut back by 1 base and J by 4 bases. In DNA form, the CDR3 reads TGTGCCAGCTCACCACGTCGCGGGAGGGATTACAATGAGCAGTTCTTC. It yields the protein CASSPRRGRDYNEQFF.

Concerning this clonotype: This clone may be a read error of a much larger clone one base away. The chain links TRBV25-1 to TRBJ1-1; 9 positions agree with TRBD1. The CDR3 loop spans 14 amino acids. V was pared by 5 bases and J by 4 bases, with 5 bases of the junction left unmatched. Germline V gene lookup returns CDR1 MGHDK and CDR2 SYGVNS. Here the CDR3 reads CASSKQGAGTEAFF. The CDR3 bases are TGTGCCAGCAGTAAACAGGGGGCCGGCACTGAAGCTTTCTTT.

This clonotype was found many times. V gene TRBV7-3 combines with J gene TRBJ2-3; a weak D match, TRBD2 (7 bases). Germline-derived CDR1 and CDR2 are SGHTA and FQGTGA. This CDR3 contains 13 residues. Trimming cost V 5 bases and J 6 bases, with 12 bases left between them. Written as DNA, the CDR3 is TGTGCCAGCAGCCACGCGGGGGCGGATACGCAGTATTTT. Translating gives CASSHAGADTQYF.

This clonotype was counted at least ten times. J is TRBJ2-7 and V is TRBV20-1, with 11 bases aligning to TRBD2. Trimming at V came to 0 bases and at J to 4 bases, leaving 5 bases not matched to a gene. In germline, CDR1 is DFQATT, CDR2 SNEGSKA (reference sequence). The length of the CDR3 is 15 residues. CDR3 coding DNA: TGCAGTGCTAGAGATCGTACTAGCGGGAGATACGAGCAGTACTTC. Its translation is CSARDRTSGRYEQYF.

This clonotype was seen only a few times. The V and J genes are TRBV7-3 and TRBJ2-5; perhaps TRBD2 as D (5 bases). The CDR3 runs to 13 residues. CDR1 SGHTA and CDR2 FQGTGA come from the germline V gene. Trimming took 5 bases from V and 5 from J, leaving 12 bases between them. The CDR3, as DNA: TGTGCCAGCAGCCAGACTCGAGGGGAGACCCAGTACTTC. Protein product: CASSQTRGETQYF.

This chain links TRBV20-1 with TRBJ2-2, with D possibly being TRBD1 (6 bases). Germline assignment: CDR1 DFQATT and CDR2 SNEGSKA (reference sequence). The CDR3 runs 14 residues. V lost 0 bases, J lost 9 bases, and 14 bases lay in between. The CDR3 coding sequence is TGCAGTGCTAGAGATCGGGCAGGGGAGCGGGAGCTGTTTTTT. It is translated as CSARDRAGERELFF.

This clonotype was recorded a few times. This chain connects TRBV7-2 to TRBJ2-2, with a tentative D call TRBD1 (6 bases). The CDR3 contains 13 residues. Per the germline V gene, CDR1 is SGHTA and CDR2 is FQGNSA. The V and J ends lost 6 bases and 4 bases respectively, with 9 bases between them. The CDR3 reads CASRRQVTGELFF. The CDR3 bases are TGTGCCAGCAGAAGACAGGTCACCGGGGAGCTGTTTTTT.

This clonotype was recorded at least ten times. The rearrangement uses TRBV9 and TRBJ2-7; no reliable D call. V was cut by 6 bases and J by 0 bases, with 19 bases left in between. The CDR3 is 16 residues long. Germline lookup yields CDR1 SGDLS and CDR2 YYNGEE. For the CDR3, the DNA is TGTGCCAGCACCGTGTATTCAGGAGAGAGCTCCTACGAGCAGTACTTC. Translating gives CASTVYSGESSYEQYF.

This clonotype was seen more than once but under ten times. V and J are TRBV29-1 and TRBJ1-5; a possible D gene is TRBD1 (6 bases). This CDR3 contains 16 residues. Germline lookup yields CDR1 SQVTM and CDR2 ANQGSEA. Trimming cost V 7 bases and J 0 bases, with 19 bases left between them. The CDR3 bases are TGCAGCGCGCTAGGGGGGGCGAAAAATAGCAATCAGCCCCAGCATTTT. This translates into CSALGGAKNSNQPQHF.

The chain uses TRBV2 and TRBJ1-2; D may be TRBD1 (5 bases). Germline values: CDR1 SNHLY, CDR2 FYNNEI. The V and J ends lost 3 bases and 12 bases respectively, with 14 bases between them. This CDR3 comprises 12 residues. CDR3 sequence: CASSEGGGGDTF. CDR3 nucleotides: TGTGCCAGCAGTGAGGGCGGTGGGGGAGACACCTTC.

This clonotype appeared a few times. This chain uses TRBV28 with TRBJ1-1; no definite D call. The germline CDR1 and CDR2 sequences are MDHEN and SYDVKM. V lost 7 bases and J 2 bases, leaving 14 bases between the germline ends. The CDR3 length is 14 residues. The CDR3, as DNA: TGTGCCAGCACCCCGGCGGGCTTCAACACTGAAGCTTTCTTT. Protein product: CASTPAGFNTEAFF.

This clonotype has a count of ten or more. The CDR3 is CSARDQGLTQYF. Here the CDR3 DNA reads TGCAGTGCTAGAGATCAGGGGTTGACCCAGTACTTC. The rearrangement links TRBV20-1 to TRBJ2-5, with D maybe TRBD1 (6 bases). CDR3 size: 12 residues. Germline V gene data show CDR1 as DFQATT and CDR2 as SNEGSKA (reference sequence). Trimming stripped 0 bases from V and 7 bases from J, with 9 bases between.

This clonotype was seen more than once but under ten times. The J gene is TRBJ1-5, the V gene TRBV20-1, with D unresolved. V lost 0 bases and J lost 15, with 15 bases in between. This CDR3 is 12 amino acids long. Germline V lookup: CDR1 DFQATT, CDR2 SNEGSKA (reference sequence). The CDR3 protein is CSARDLWRTRHF. For the CDR3, the DNA is TGCAGTGCTAGAGATCTCTGGCGAACGCGGCATTTT.